A single sample gave rise to the 11 T cell receptor beta chains below, sequenced in a study of cytomegalovirus exposure and HLA in healthy donors. The PCR was carried out with 60 Vbeta primers and 13 Jbeta primers. Clones were sequenced by immunoSEQ multiplex PCR, and TCRdb holds only the in-frame ones, with some missing. The sample holds some 190,000 clones, around 85% seen once. Sequencing was performed on PBMCs. Receptors were obtained from a man between 18 and 35 years old in good health and CMV-seronegative.

The CDR3 region has the DNA TGTGCTAGTGTCCGGGTTGGAGGCACTGAAGCTTTCTTT. It translates to CASVRVGGTEAFF. The chain joins TRBV12-5 to TRBJ1-1; unclear D gene. The CDR3 is 13 amino acids. The germline CDR1 and CDR2 sequences are LGHNT and FRNRAP. Trimming stripped 7 bases from V and 4 bases from J, with 13 bases between.

The chain is built from TRBV6-6 and TRBJ1-6, with 8 bases aligning to TRBD1. This CDR3 region has 15 residues. J gave up 14 bases and V 4 bases, and 13 bases lay outside the gene matches. Germline V gives CDR1 MNHNY, CDR2 SVGAGI (reference sequence). This chain's CDR3 is CASSLGQGLISALHF. Here the CDR3 DNA reads TGTGCCAGCAGTTTAGGACAGGGCCTAATTTCGGCCCTCCACTTT.

The chain has TRBV28 and TRBJ2-7; 7 bases agree with TRBD2. V lost 7 bases, J lost 5 bases, and 5 bases stayed unmatched. Per germline, CDR1 MDHEN and CDR2 SYDVKM. This CDR3 comprises 12 residues. DNA for the CDR3: TGTGCCAGCAAGAGACTAGCCGACGAGCAGTACTTC. It specifies CASKRLADEQYF.

This clone has only one observation. This rearrangement joins TRBV6-6 to TRBJ2-1; unclear D gene. Germline V gene sequence: CDR1 MNHNY, CDR2 SVGAGI (reference sequence). V was pared by 0 bases and J by 1 base, with 4 bases between. The CDR3 contains 14 residues. This chain's CDR3 is CASSYSRSYNEQFF. CDR3 nucleotide sequence: TGTGCCAGCAGTTACTCCAGATCCTACAATGAGCAGTTCTTC.

Here the CDR3 DNA reads TGCGCCAGCAATGACGGGACAGGGGTTTCCTACGAGCAGTACTTC. Its protein is CASNDGTGVSYEQYF. J is TRBJ2-7 and V is TRBV5-1, with 10 bases fitting TRBD1. The CDR3 contains 15 residues. In germline, CDR1 is SGHRS, CDR2 YFSETQ. J gave up 1 base and V 6 bases, and 7 bases lay outside the gene matches.

This clone occurred a few times. The rearrangement links TRBV18 to TRBJ2-3; D perhaps matches TRBD2 (5 bases). This CDR3 comprises 16 residues. The V end was cut by 3 bases, the J end by 6 bases, with 19 bases between. Germline V lookup: CDR1 KGHSH, CDR2 LQKENI. The CDR3 DNA follows: TGTGCCAGCTCACCTATTCCGGGCCCCGGGATCGATACGCAGTATTTT. Amino acid sequence: CASSPIPGPGIDTQYF. Looking up the rest from reference TRBV18 and TRBJ2-3 gives the full variable domain: NAGVMQNPRHLVRRRGQEARLRCSPMKGHSHVYWYRQLPEEGLKFMVYLQKENIIDESGMPKERFSAEFPKEGPSILRIQQVVRGDSAAYFCASSPIPGPGIDTQYFGPGTRLTVL.

As for this clone: The junction departs from the called germline gene at one end, perhaps through a read error. The V and J genes are TRBV5-5 and TRBJ2-7; unclear D gene. This CDR3 comprises 12 residues. CDR1 and CDR2 from the germline V gene are SGHKS and YYEKEE (reference sequence). CDR3 loop: CASRLDQYEQYF. Written as DNA, the CDR3 is TGTGCCAGCAGATTGGACCAGTACGAGCAGTACTTC.

V and J are TRBV30 and TRBJ1-1, with D unresolved. The CDR3 runs 12 residues. The germline CDR1 and CDR2 sequences are GTSNPN and SVGIG (reference sequence). Trimming removed 0 bases from V and 5 bases from J, with 7 bases in between. DNA for the CDR3: TGTGCCTGGAGTGTGGGAGGGACTGAAGCTTTCTTT. Protein: CAWSVGGTEAFF.

This sequence joins TRBV5-1 and TRBJ1-3; TRBD1 matches at 8 bases. This CDR3 has 16 residues. Germline V gene sequence: CDR1 SGHRS, CDR2 YFSETQ. V was pared by 2 bases and J by 3 bases, with 7 bases of the junction left unmatched. CDR3 loop: CASSFSQGAGGNTIYF. DNA for the CDR3: TGCGCCAGCAGCTTCTCTCAGGGGGCAGGTGGAAACACCATATATTTT.

The J gene is TRBJ2-5, the V gene TRBV25-1, with D possibly TRBD1 on 5 matching bases. In germline, CDR1 is MGHDK, CDR2 SYGVNS. The V gene lost 2 bases and the J gene lost 0 bases, with 10 bases spanning the gap. This CDR3 has 15 amino acids. The CDR3 DNA reads TGTGCCAGCAGTGAAAGACAGTGGTACCAAGAGACCCAGTACTTC. Its protein product is CASSERQWYQETQYF.

The chain carries TRBV4-2 and TRBJ1-5; 11 bases line up with TRBD1. CDR3 length equals 19 residues. The germline gives CDR1 LGHNA, CDR2 YNFKEQ. Trimming took 0 bases from V and 0 from J; bases not matched to a gene: 7. The CDR3: CASSQDAGQGASSNQPQHF. CDR3 sequence (DNA): TGTGCCAGCAGCCAAGATGCTGGACAGGGGGCAAGTAGCAATCAGCCCCAGCATTTT.